The 9 T cell receptor beta chains below all came from one sample that was sequenced in a study of T cell changes during pregnancy in multiple sclerosis. Sequencing was performed with immunoSEQ multiplex PCR; in TCRdb, only in-frame clones are kept and a portion is missing. The profile covers about 51,000 clones, with 75% to 95% appearing a single time and about 3.1% taken by the ten largest. The sequences come from CD8+ T cells from peripheral blood mononuclear cells, collected in the second trimester of pregnancy. The origin of the receptors is a female donor with multiple sclerosis, enrolled in a pregnancy study.

The rearrangement uses TRBV27 and TRBJ2-1; D possibly corresponds to TRBD1 (5 bases). The CDR3 has 16 residues. V gave up 2 bases and J gave up 6 bases, with 17 bases separating them. In germline, CDR1 is MNHEY, CDR2 SMNVEV (reference sequence). The CDR3 DNA sequence: TGTGCCAGCAGTTTAACTGGGGCCGCCCCCTCCAATGAGCAGTTCTTC. Translating gives CASSLTGAAPSNEQFF.

The CDR3 sequence: CASGGSGPYNEQFF. The CDR3 coding sequence is TGTGCCAGCGGCGGGAGCGGACCTTACAATGAGCAGTTCTTC. The rearrangement joins TRBV6-1 to TRBJ2-1, with 7 bases that match TRBD2. CDR3 length: 14 residues. The V segment lost 8 bases and the J segment 4 bases; nucleotides outside the gene matches: 8. In germline, CDR1 is MNHNS, CDR2 SASEGT.

CDR3 nucleotide sequence: TGTGCCACCGGGACAGGGGACGGGGAGCTGTTTTTT. It codes for CATGTGDGELFF. The chain joins TRBV10-3 to TRBJ2-2; 10 nucleotides match TRBD1. The CDR3 consists of 12 residues. The germline CDR1 and CDR2 sequences are ENHRY and SYGVKD. Losses at the gene ends were 10 bases for V and 7 bases for J; bases not matched to a gene: 3.

This clone was recorded a few times. Other DNA sequences in the same sample also yield this CDR3. The chain links TRBV4-1 to TRBJ1-1; TRBD1 agrees at 7 bases. V lost 0 bases, J lost 4 bases, and 2 bases stayed unmatched. The CDR3 is 14 amino acids. Germline V gene data show CDR1 as MGHRA and CDR2 as YSYEKL. CDR3 in amino acids: CASSQEGTVTEAFF. DNA of the CDR3: TGCGCCAGCAGCCAAGAGGGGACAGTCACTGAAGCTTTCTTT.

Here the CDR3 reads CASSVGTASNQPQHF. As DNA, the CDR3 is TGTGCCAGCAGTGTTGGGACAGCCAGCAATCAGCCCCAGCATTTT. This rearrangement joins TRBV6-5 to TRBJ1-5, with 7 bases identical to TRBD1. The germline gives CDR1 MNHEY, CDR2 SVGAGI. Trimming at V came to 5 bases and at J to 1 base, leaving 5 bases not matched to a gene. The CDR3 loop spans 15 amino acids.

CDR3 sequence (DNA): TGTGCCAGCAGCATGGTGGCTAATGAGCAGTTCTTC. Translated: CASSMVANEQFF. This chain connects TRBV5-6 to TRBJ2-1; D gene uncertain. The germline V gene encodes CDR1 SGHDT and CDR2 YYEEEE. The CDR3 contains 12 residues. The V and J ends lost 4 bases and 7 bases respectively, with 9 bases between them.

This clone has just a few counts. The CDR3 region has the DNA TGTGCCAGCAGTCACGGAGAGAACACTGAAGCTTTCTTT. It yields the protein CASSHGENTEAFF. The rearrangement joins TRBV6-5 to TRBJ1-1; D remains ambiguous. Germline CDR1 is MNHEY and CDR2 is SVGAGI. The CDR3 loop spans 13 amino acids. Trimming shortened V by 5 bases and J by 1 base, and 8 bases separated the two germline ends.

This chain uses TRBV27 with TRBJ2-1; tentative D call: TRBD2 (7 bases). The germline V gene has CDR1 MNHEY and CDR2 SMNVEV (reference sequence). There are 14 residues in the CDR3. V was shortened by 2 bases and J by 7 bases, with 12 bases between the two germline ends. The CDR3 DNA reads TGTGCCAGCAGTTTAGCGGGGGCCCTAAATGAGCAGTTCTTC. Protein: CASSLAGALNEQFF.

V gene TRBV7-2 combines with J gene TRBJ2-5; 10 bases line up with TRBD1. This CDR3 is 17 amino acids long. With V trimmed by 2 bases and J by 9 bases, 15 bases remained unmatched. The V gene's germline CDR1 is SGHTA and CDR2 FQGNSA. This chain's CDR3 is CASSLWLDRGSGGAQYF. The CDR3, as DNA: TGTGCCAGCAGCTTATGGCTGGACAGGGGGTCCGGGGGTGCCCAGTACTTC.